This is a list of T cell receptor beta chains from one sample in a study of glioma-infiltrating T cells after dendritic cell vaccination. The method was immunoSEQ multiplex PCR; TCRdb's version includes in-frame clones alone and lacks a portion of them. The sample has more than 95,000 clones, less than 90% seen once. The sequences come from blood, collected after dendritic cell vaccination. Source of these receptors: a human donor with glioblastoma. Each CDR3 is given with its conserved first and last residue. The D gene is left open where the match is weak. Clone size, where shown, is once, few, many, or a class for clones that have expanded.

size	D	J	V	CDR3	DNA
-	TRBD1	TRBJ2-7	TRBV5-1	CASGPGDRGYEQYF	TGCGCCAGCGGTCCGGGGGACAGGGGCTACGAGCAGTACTTC
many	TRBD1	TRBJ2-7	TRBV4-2	CASSQDSRGREQYF	TGTGCCAGCAGCCAAGATAGCAGGGGGCGCGAGCAGTACTTC
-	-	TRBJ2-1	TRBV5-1	CASSRDSRGNEQFF	TGCGCCAGCAGCCGGGACAGCCGGGGGAATGAGCAGTTCTTC
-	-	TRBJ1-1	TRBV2	CASSSRQATEAFF	TGTGCCAGCAGTTCTAGACAGGCCACTGAAGCTTTCTTT
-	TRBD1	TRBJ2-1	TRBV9	CASSSETGGIAYNEQFF	TGTGCCAGCAGCTCTGAGACAGGGGGCATCGCCTACAATGAGCAGTTCTTC
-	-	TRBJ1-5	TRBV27	CASEHRAGFEPQHF	TGTGCCAGCGAACACCGGGCAGGGTTCGAGCCCCAGCATTTT
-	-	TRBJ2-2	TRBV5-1	CASSLARQTTGELFF	TGCGCCAGCAGCTTGGCCAGGCAGACCACCGGGGAGCTGTTTTTT
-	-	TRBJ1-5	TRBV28	CASSLSQRRHQPQHF	TGTGCCAGCAGTTTAAGCCAAAGGCGGCATCAGCCCCAGCATTTT
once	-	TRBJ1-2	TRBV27	CASSFSGATGGYTF	TGTGCCAGCAGTTTTTCTGGGGCGACAGGTGGCTACACCTTC
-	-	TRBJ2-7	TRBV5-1	CASSLGPDNMDSYEQYF	TGCGCCAGCAGCTTGGGTCCCGACAACATGGACTCCTACGAGCAGTACTTC
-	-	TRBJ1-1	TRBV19	CASSITPGQLRTEAFF	TGTGCCAGTAGTATAACCCCCGGACAGTTGAGGACTGAAGCTTTCTTT
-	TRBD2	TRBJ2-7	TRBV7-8	CASSWTSGEQYF	TGTGCCAGCAGCTGGACTAGCGGAGAGCAGTACTTC
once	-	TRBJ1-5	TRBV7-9	CASSLGRGGDQPQHF	TGTGCCAGCAGCTTAGGAAGGGGGGGAGATCAGCCCCAGCATTTT
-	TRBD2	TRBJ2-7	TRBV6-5	CASGRATATYEQYF	TGTGCCAGCGGGAGGGCCACTGCGACCTACGAGCAGTACTTC
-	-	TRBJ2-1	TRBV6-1	CASSEVGGFNEQFF	TGTGCCAGCAGTGAGGTAGGAGGGTTCAATGAGCAGTTCTTC
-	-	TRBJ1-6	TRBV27	CASSLAREGPLHF	TGTGCCAGCAGTTTAGCCAGGGAAGGACCCCTCCACTTT
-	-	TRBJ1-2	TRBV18	CASSPPTGGYTF	TGTGCCAGCTCACCACCGACGGGAGGCTACACCTTC
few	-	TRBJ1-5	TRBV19	CASSMTGREDQPQHF	TGTGCCAGTAGTATGACTGGGAGGGAGGATCAGCCCCAGCATTTT
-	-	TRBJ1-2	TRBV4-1	CASSQETLRQNYGYTF	TGCGCCAGCAGCCAAGAAACCCTGCGGCAGAACTATGGCTACACCTTC
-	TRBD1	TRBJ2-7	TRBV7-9	CASSFSLGTGDVSYEQYF	TGTGCCAGCAGCTTCTCTCTAGGGACAGGGGATGTTTCCTACGAGCAGTACTTC
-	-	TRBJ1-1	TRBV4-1	CASSPGGGTEAFF	TGCGCCAGCAGTCCCGGTGGTGGCACTGAAGCTTTCTTT
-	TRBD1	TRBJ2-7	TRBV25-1	CASSDQPTGGYEQYF	TGTGCCAGCAGTGATCAACCGACAGGGGGCTACGAGCAGTACTTC
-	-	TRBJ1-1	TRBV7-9	CASSLGPGMGEAFF	TGTGCCAGCAGCTTAGGGCCGGGAATGGGTGAAGCTTTCTTT
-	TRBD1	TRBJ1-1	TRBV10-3	CAISESTLGRGIFAEAFF	TGTGCCATCAGTGAGTCGACTCTGGGCAGGGGGATTTTTGCTGAAGCTTTCTTT
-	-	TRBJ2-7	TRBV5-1	CASNSRTDYESSYEQYF	TGCGCCAGCAACTCACGGACCGACTACGAGAGCTCCTACGAGCAGTACTTC
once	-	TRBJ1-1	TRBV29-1	CSVAGQPNTEAFF	TGCAGCGTTGCGGGACAACCAAACACTGAAGCTTTCTTT
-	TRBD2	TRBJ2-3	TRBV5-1	CASSLGGRNGDTQYF	TGCGCCAGCAGCTTGGGCGGGAGGAACGGAGATACGCAGTATTTT
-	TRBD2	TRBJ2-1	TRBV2	CASSEAQNFTSGLYSYNEQFF	TGTGCCAGCAGTGAAGCTCAAAACTTTACTAGCGGTCTCTACTCCTACAATGAGCAGTTCTTC
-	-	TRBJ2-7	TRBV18	CASSRAADSYEQYF	TGTGCCAGCTCACGGGCTGCGGACAGCTACGAGCAGTACTTC
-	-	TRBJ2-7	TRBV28	CASNNRVSYEQYF	TGTGCCAGCAACAACAGGGTCTCCTACGAGCAGTACTTC
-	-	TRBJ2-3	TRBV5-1	CASSLSDSQDTQYF	TGCGCCAGCAGCTTATCGGACAGTCAGGATACGCAGTATTTT
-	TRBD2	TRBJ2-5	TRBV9	CASSVGQGGRAGRQETQYF	TGTGCCAGCAGCGTAGGTCAGGGCGGGAGGGCAGGCAGACAAGAGACCCAGTACTTC
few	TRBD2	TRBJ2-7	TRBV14	CASSQLYGTSGINEQYF	TGTGCCAGCAGCCAACTATACGGGACTAGCGGGATTAACGAGCAGTACTTC
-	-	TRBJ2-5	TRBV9	CASSVGTAPNQETQYF	TGTGCCAGCAGCGTAGGGACAGCCCCGAACCAAGAGACCCAGTACTTC
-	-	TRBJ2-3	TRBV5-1	CASSLISPSTDTQYF	TGCGCCAGCAGCTTGATTAGCCCTAGCACAGATACGCAGTATTTT
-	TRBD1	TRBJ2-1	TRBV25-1	CASSGQGAGSYNEQFF	TGTGCCAGCAGTGGCCAGGGGGCGGGATCCTACAATGAGCAGTTCTTC
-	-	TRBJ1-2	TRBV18	CASSPFAEAHRVWTF	TGTGCCAGCTCACCATTCGCGGAGGCCCATCGAGTCTGGACCTTC
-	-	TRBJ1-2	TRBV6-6	CASSYSEVVGYTF	TGTGCCAGCAGTTACTCGGAGGTAGTTGGCTACACCTTC
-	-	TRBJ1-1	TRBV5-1	CASSRTGPTEAFF	TGCGCCAGCAGCCGCACAGGACCCACTGAAGCTTTCTTT
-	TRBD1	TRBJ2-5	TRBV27	CASSLFGLGLAGGQETQYF	TGTGCCAGCAGTTTATTTGGGTTGGGGTTGGCAGGGGGCCAAGAGACCCAGTACTTC
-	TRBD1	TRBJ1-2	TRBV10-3	CAISDPKGTGGWRYGYTF	TGTGCCATCAGTGATCCCAAGGGGACAGGGGGCTGGAGATATGGCTACACCTTC
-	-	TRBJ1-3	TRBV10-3	CAISEAVRESSGNTIYF	TGTGCCATCAGTGAGGCGGTGCGGGAGAGCTCTGGAAACACCATATATTTT
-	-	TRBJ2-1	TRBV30	CAWKWGEDSYNEQFF	TGTGCCTGGAAATGGGGGGAGGACTCCTACAATGAGCAGTTCTTC
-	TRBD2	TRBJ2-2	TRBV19	CASSKQRGDTGELFF	TGTGCCAGTAGTAAGCAGCGGGGGGACACCGGGGAGCTGTTTTTT
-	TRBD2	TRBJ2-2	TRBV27	CASSLRTSGTGELFF	TGTGCCAGCAGCCTAAGGACTAGCGGCACCGGGGAGCTGTTTTTT
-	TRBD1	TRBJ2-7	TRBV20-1	CMGQDSYEQYF	TGTATGGGACAGGACTCCTACGAGCAGTACTTC
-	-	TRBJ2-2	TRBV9	CASSVAPGSGELFF	TGTGCCAGCAGCGTAGCGCCCGGGAGCGGGGAGCTGTTTTTT
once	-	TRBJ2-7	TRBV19	CASSRQAEGGQYF	TGTGCCAGTAGTCGGCAGGCGGAGGGCGGGCAGTACTTC
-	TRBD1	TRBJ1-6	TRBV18	CASSPFERQGLDNSPLHF	TGTGCCAGCTCACCATTCGAACGACAGGGCTTAGATAATTCACCCCTCCACTTT
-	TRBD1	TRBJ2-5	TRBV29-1	CSVGGRGLETQYF	TGCAGCGTTGGGGGCAGGGGGCTAGAGACCCAGTACTTC
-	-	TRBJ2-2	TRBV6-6	CASSSQGYGELFF	TGTGCCAGCAGTTCCCAGGGGTACGGGGAGCTGTTTTTT
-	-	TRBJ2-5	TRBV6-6	CASSLRLTKETQYF	TGTGCCAGCAGCCTCAGACTGACGAAAGAGACCCAGTACTTC
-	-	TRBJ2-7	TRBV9	CASSVGPRDNYEQYF	TGTGCCAGCAGCGTAGGCCCTCGGGATAACTACGAGCAGTACTTC
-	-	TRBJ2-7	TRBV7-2	CASSPHGQSSYEQYF	TGTGCCAGCAGCCCGCATGGACAGAGCTCCTACGAGCAGTACTTC
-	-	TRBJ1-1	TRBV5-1	CASSPSRRSGNTEAFF	TGCGCCAGCAGCCCGTCACGGAGGAGTGGGAACACTGAAGCTTTCTTT
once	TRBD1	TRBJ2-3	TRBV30	CAVAGTGGRADTQYF	TGTGCCGTCGCCGGGACAGGGGGTAGGGCAGATACGCAGTATTTT
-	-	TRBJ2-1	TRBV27	CASSLSPGSYNEQFF	TGTGCCAGCAGTTTATCCCCTGGCAGTTACAATGAGCAGTTCTTC
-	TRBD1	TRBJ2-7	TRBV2	CASRVSPGQVYEQYF	TGTGCCAGCAGAGTTTCCCCGGGACAGGTCTACGAGCAGTACTTC